This entry lists 18 T cell receptor beta chains sequenced from one sample in a study of CD8+ T cells in alopecia areata. In each case, RNA was isolated and then reverse transcribed into cDNA as the sequencing template. The data were produced by immunoSEQ multiplex PCR, yet TCRdb's version contains in-frame clones alone and is incomplete. The sample lists 200,000 to 250,000 clones; under 70% were seen once. Treatment defined: oral pan-JAK inhibitor, 5-10 mg twice daily. This material consisted of CD4+ T cells sorted from blood, taken at week 4, from a patient treated with tofacitinib. These receptors were taken from a human donor with alopecia areata.

The chain is built from TRBV29-1 and TRBJ2-6; D remains ambiguous. The CDR3 sequence is 12 residues long. The V gene lost 8 bases and the J gene lost 4 bases, with 9 bases spanning the gap. Germline lookup yields CDR1 SQVTM and CDR2 ANQGSEA. The CDR3 spells CSIGIGANVLTF. CDR3 sequence (DNA): TGCAGCATTGGCATCGGGGCCAACGTCCTGACTTTC.

This chain links TRBV15 with TRBJ2-7, with D perhaps TRBD1 or TRBD2 (5 bases each). V was cut by 5 bases and J by 7 bases, with 15 bases left in between. Germline V lookup: CDR1 LNHNV, CDR2 YYDKDF (reference sequence). The CDR3 has 13 residues. The CDR3 region is CATSSRGVGEQYF. For the CDR3, the DNA is TGTGCCACCAGCTCCAGAGGGGTAGGGGAGCAGTACTTC.

The chain couples TRBV7-6 to TRBJ2-2; D is unclear. Germline lookup yields CDR1 SGHVS and CDR2 FNYEAQ. The V and J ends lost 3 bases and 3 bases respectively, with 14 bases between them. The CDR3 totals 16 residues. The chain's CDR3 is CASSFVSPRDTGELFF. In nucleotides, the CDR3 is TGTGCCAGCAGCTTTGTATCCCCGCGAGACACCGGGGAGCTGTTTTTT.

This chain links TRBV4-1 with TRBJ2-5, with D unclear. CDR1 and CDR2 from the germline V gene are MGHRA and YSYEKL. The CDR3 spans 14 residues. V was shortened by 0 bases and J by 2 bases, with 7 bases between the two germline ends. CDR3 coding DNA: TGCGCCAGCAGCCAAGAGGACGGTCAAGAGACCCAGTACTTC. Amino acids: CASSQEDGQETQYF.

The CDR3 loop reads CASSYSLVYTF. CDR3 bases: TGTGCCAGCAGTTATAGTTTGGTCTACACCTTC. The genes are TRBV25-1 and TRBJ1-2, with no clear D. Germline V lookup: CDR1 MGHDK, CDR2 SYGVNS. The CDR3 runs to 11 residues. Deletions cut 5 bases from V and 10 bases from J, with 11 bases between.

The chain has TRBV6-5 and TRBJ2-3; the D is unclear. Deletions cut 6 bases from V and 9 bases from J, with 10 bases between. The CDR3 totals 11 residues. CDR1 is MNHEY and CDR2 is SVGAGI in the germline V gene. CDR3 DNA sequence: TGTGCCAGCAGCATTAGTATAACGCAGTATTTT. The encoded protein is CASSISITQYF.

The gene calls are TRBV9 and TRBJ2-7; 10 bases are shared with TRBD1. Germline V lookup: CDR1 SGDLS, CDR2 YYNGEE. Unmatched junction bases numbered 5, after V lost 3 bases and J lost 5 bases. This CDR3 has 14 amino acids. The CDR3 sequence: CASSARTGGNEQYF. The CDR3 DNA reads as TGTGCCAGCAGCGCGAGGACAGGGGGGAACGAGCAGTACTTC.

The rearrangement joins TRBV11-2 to TRBJ2-1; the D gene could be TRBD1 or TRBD2 (5 bases each). There are 14 residues in the CDR3. Trimming stripped 3 bases from V and 6 bases from J, with 12 bases between. From germline, CDR1 is SGHAT and CDR2 FQNNGV. The chain's CDR3 is CASSLGTRFNEQFF. The CDR3 coding sequence is TGTGCCAGCAGCTTGGGGACGAGGTTCAATGAGCAGTTCTTC.

This chain connects TRBV6-5 to TRBJ2-7; no clear D. The ends were cut back, 2 bases at V and 3 bases at J, with 11 bases in the middle. The germline V gene has CDR1 MNHEY and CDR2 SVGAGI. The CDR3 runs 14 residues. The CDR3 sequence is CASSYGLDNYEQYF. CDR3 bases: TGTGCCAGCAGTTACGGGCTAGACAACTACGAGCAGTACTTC.

This clone has just a few counts. One junction end disagrees with the germline gene, perhaps due to a read error. The V gene is TRBV6-6, the J gene TRBJ1-2; D call uncertain. Germline-derived CDR1 and CDR2 are MNHNY and SVGAGI (reference sequence). The CDR3 spans 11 residues. CDR3 region: CASSYSIEWSF. CDR3 nucleotides: TGTGCCAGCAGTTACTCCATAGAGTGGTCGTTC.

The gene calls are TRBV5-1 and TRBJ2-2; D is uncertain. The CDR3 covers 11 residues. Germline V gives CDR1 SGHRS, CDR2 YFSETQ. Trimming shortened V by 4 bases and J by 6 bases, and 4 bases separated the two germline ends. CDR3 in DNA: TGCGCCAGCAGCGAGTCCGGGGAGCTGTTTTTT. Protein: CASSESGELFF.

The rearrangement joins TRBV6-5 to TRBJ1-5, with D perhaps TRBD1 (5 bases). CDR3 length: 14 amino acids. The germline V gene has CDR1 MNHEY and CDR2 SVGAGI. Trimming removed 1 base at V and 6 bases at J, with 10 bases between. The CDR3 reads CASSYWRGFQPQHF. CDR3 in DNA: TGTGCCAGCAGTTACTGGAGGGGATTTCAGCCCCAGCATTTT.

Concerning this clone itself: One end of the junction does not line up with germline, which may come from a read error. The chain employs TRBV2 and TRBJ1-5; possibly TRBD1 for D (6 bases). Germline CDR1 SNHLY, CDR2 FYNNEI. The CDR3 spans 11 residues. CDR3 amino acids: CASSEGQIQHF. The DNA of the CDR3 is TGTGCCAGCAGCGAAGGACAGATCCAGCATTTT.

The rearrangement joins TRBV4-1 to TRBJ1-2, with D possibly TRBD1 on 6 matching bases. Germline V gene sequence: CDR1 MGHRA, CDR2 YSYEKL. V was pared by 0 bases and J by 6 bases, with 14 bases between. The CDR3 loop spans 15 amino acids. CDR3 in DNA: TGCGCCAGCAGCCAAGAAACCAGGGGTGGCCATGGCTACACCTTC. This sequence encodes CASSQETRGGHGYTF.

V gene TRBV2 combines with J gene TRBJ1-1, with TRBD1 identical over 10 bases. CDR3 length: 14 amino acids. Germline CDR1 and CDR2: SNHLY and FYNNEI. The V and J ends lost 7 bases and 3 bases, in that order; junction bases with no gene match: 5. The CDR3 nucleotides are TGTGCCAGCACGGGGGACAGGGGATACACTGAAGCTTTCTTT. It translates to CASTGDRGYTEAFF.

This clone occurred a few times. The genes are TRBV7-9 and TRBJ2-7, with no clear D. Germline loops: CDR1 SEHNR, CDR2 FQNEAQ (reference sequence). This CDR3 comprises 16 residues. V was clipped by 2 bases and J by 1 base, with 15 bases between them. CDR3 in amino acids: CASSLLGGPQSYEQYF. The CDR3, as DNA: TGTGCCAGCAGCTTATTGGGTGGACCCCAGTCCTACGAGCAGTACTTC. Full variable domain (remainder filled in from reference TRBV7-9 and TRBJ2-7): DTGVSQNPRHKITKRGQNVTFRCDPISEHNRLYWYRQTLGQGPEFLTYFQNEAQLEKSRLLSDRFSAERPKGSFSTLEIQRTEQGDSAMYLCASSLLGGPQSYEQYFGPGTRLTVT.

The gene calls are TRBV6-5 and TRBJ1-5, with no clear D. The V end was cut by 0 bases, the J end by 3 bases, with 9 bases between. The germline V gene encodes CDR1 MNHEY and CDR2 SVGAGI. The length of the CDR3 is 15 residues. In DNA, the CDR3 is TGTGCCAGCAGTTACTCGGGCGGGGACAATCAGCCCCAGCATTTT. It yields the protein CASSYSGGDNQPQHF.

The gene calls are TRBV29-1 and TRBJ2-5; TRBD1 matches 10 bases. Near its end, the DNA agrees better with TRBJ2-7, so the J call may be wrong. The CDR3 has 13 amino acids. Looked up from germline, CDR1 is SQVTM and CDR2 is ANQGSEA. Here the CDR3 DNA reads TGCAGCGTTTCCGGGACAGGGGTATACGAGCAGTACTTC. This gives the protein CSVSGTGVYEQYF.